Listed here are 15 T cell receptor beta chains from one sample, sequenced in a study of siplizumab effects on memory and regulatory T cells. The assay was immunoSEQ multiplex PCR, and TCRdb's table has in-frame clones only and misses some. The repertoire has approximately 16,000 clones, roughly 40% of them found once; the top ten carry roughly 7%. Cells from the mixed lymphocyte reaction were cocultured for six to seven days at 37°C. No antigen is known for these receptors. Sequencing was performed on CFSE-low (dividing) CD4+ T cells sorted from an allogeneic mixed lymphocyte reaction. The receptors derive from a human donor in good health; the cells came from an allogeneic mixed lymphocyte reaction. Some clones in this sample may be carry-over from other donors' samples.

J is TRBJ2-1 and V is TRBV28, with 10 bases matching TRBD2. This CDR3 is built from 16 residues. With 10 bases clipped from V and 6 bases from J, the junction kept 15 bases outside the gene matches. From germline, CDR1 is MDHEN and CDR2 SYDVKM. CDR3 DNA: TGTGCCACGACGGGACAGCCGGGACTAGCGTCCAATGAGCAGTTCTTC. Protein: CATTGQPGLASNEQFF.

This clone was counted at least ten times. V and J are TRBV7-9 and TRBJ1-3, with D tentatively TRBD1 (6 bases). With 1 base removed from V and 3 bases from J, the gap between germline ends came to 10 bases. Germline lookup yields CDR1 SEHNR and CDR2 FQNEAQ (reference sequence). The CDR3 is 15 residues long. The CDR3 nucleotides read TGTGCCAGCAGCTTAGGGGGGCTGGATGGAAACACCATATATTTT. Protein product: CASSLGGLDGNTIYF.

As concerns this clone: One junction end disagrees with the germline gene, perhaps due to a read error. The CDR3 here is CAGSPGTGLPYYGYTF. In DNA, the CDR3 is TGTGCCGGCAGTCCGGGGACAGGCCTCCCGTACTATGGCTACACCTTC. V gene TRBV28 combines with J gene TRBJ1-2; 8 nucleotides match TRBD1. This CDR3 contains 16 residues. The V gene's germline CDR1 is MDHEN and CDR2 SYDVKM.

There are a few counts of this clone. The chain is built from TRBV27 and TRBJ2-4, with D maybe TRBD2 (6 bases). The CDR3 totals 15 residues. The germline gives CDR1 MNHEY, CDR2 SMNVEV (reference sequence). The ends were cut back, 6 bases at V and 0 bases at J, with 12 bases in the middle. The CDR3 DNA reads TGTGCCAGCAGGGGCGGGGTCCCAGCCAAAAACATTCAGTACTTC. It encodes CASRGGVPAKNIQYF.

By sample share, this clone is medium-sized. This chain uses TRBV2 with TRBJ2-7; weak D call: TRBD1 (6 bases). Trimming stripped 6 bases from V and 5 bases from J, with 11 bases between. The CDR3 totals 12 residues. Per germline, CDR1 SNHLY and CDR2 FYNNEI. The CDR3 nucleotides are TGTGCCAGCAGGCAGGGGTTCCACGAGCAGTACTTC. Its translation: CASRQGFHEQYF.

This chain's CDR3 is CASSENAAYSNQPQHF. Written as DNA, the CDR3 is TGTGCCAGCAGTGAAAATGCAGCATATAGCAATCAGCCCCAGCATTTT. The chain joins TRBV2 to TRBJ1-5; D uncertain. The CDR3 is 16 amino acids. V lost 2 bases and J lost 0, with 11 bases in between. The germline V gene has CDR1 SNHLY and CDR2 FYNNEI.

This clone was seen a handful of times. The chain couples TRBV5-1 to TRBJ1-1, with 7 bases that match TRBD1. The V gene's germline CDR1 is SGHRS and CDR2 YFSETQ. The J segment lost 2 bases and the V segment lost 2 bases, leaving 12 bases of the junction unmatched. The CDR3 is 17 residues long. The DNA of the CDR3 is TGCGCCAGCAGCTTCGGAGGTTGGGACAGAAGAAACACTGAAGCTTTCTTT. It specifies CASSFGGWDRRNTEAFF. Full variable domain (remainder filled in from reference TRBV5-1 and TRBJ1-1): KAGVTQTPRYLIKTRGQQVTLSCSPISGHRSVSWYQQTPGQGLQFLFEYFSETQRNKGNFPGRFSGRQFSNSRSEMNVSTLELGDSALYLCASSFGGWDRRNTEAFFGQGTRLTVV.

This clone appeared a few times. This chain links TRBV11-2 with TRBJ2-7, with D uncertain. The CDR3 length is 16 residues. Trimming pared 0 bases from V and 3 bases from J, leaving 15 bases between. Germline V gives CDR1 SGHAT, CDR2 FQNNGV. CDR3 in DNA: TGTGCCAGCAGCTTAGATCTATCACTGACGGGCTACGAGCAGTACTTC. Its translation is CASSLDLSLTGYEQYF.

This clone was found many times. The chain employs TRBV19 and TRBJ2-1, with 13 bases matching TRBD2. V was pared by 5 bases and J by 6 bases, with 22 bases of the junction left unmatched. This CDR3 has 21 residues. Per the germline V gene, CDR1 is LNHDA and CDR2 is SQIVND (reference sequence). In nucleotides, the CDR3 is TGTGCCAGTAGTCGAACCTCTGTAACCGTCGGGACTAGCGGGATTCTCAATGAGCAGTTCTTC. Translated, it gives CASSRTSVTVGTSGILNEQFF.

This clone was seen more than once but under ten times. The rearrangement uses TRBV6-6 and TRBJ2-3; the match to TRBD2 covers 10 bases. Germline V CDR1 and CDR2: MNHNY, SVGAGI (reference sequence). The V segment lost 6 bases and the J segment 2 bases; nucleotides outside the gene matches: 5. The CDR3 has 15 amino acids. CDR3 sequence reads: CASRTLAGTTDTQYF. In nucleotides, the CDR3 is TGTGCCAGCAGAACACTAGCGGGGACCACAGATACGCAGTATTTT.

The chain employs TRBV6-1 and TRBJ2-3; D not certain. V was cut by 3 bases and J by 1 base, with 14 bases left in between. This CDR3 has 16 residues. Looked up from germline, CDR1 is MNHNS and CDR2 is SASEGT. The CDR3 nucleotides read TGTGCCAGCAGTGAGATTGGCAGATGGGGCACAGATACGCAGTATTTT. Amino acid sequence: CASSEIGRWGTDTQYF.

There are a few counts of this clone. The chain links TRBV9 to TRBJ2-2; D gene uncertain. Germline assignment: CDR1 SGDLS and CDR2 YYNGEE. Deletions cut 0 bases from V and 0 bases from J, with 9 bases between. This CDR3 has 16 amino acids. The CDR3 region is CASSVGGVTNTGELFF. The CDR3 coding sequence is TGTGCCAGCAGCGTAGGTGGGGTTACGAACACCGGGGAGCTGTTTTTT.

The CDR3 sequence is CASTTGTSGRRNEQFF. The CDR3 DNA follows: TGTGCCAGCACCACTGGGACTAGCGGGAGAAGGAATGAGCAGTTCTTC. This chain links TRBV9 with TRBJ2-1, with 14 bases matching TRBD2. The junction had 9 bases not matched to a gene; V was cut back by 6 bases and J by 7 bases. CDR3 length: 16 amino acids. From germline, CDR1 is SGDLS and CDR2 YYNGEE.

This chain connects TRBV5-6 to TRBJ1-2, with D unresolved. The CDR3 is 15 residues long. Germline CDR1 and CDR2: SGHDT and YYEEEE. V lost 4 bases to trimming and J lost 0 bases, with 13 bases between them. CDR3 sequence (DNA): TGTGCCAGCAGCCTTCCACAGACAACTAACTATGGCTACACCTTC. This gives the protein CASSLPQTTNYGYTF.

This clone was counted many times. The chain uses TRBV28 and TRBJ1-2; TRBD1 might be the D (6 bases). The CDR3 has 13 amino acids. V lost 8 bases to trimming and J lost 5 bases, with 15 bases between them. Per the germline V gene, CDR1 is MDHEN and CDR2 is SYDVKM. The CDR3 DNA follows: TGTGCCAGCGGGGGGCGCGGCACGTATGGCTACACCTTC. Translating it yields CASGGRGTYGYTF.